This section outlines one T cell receptor beta chain sequence together with its context. The antigen remains unidentified. TCRdb used MiXCR to reprocess the reads, holding one entry per CDR3 protein. In the table there are some 500,000 distinct CDR3 sequences, roughly 42% of which are singletons. The J segment lost 5 bases and the V segment lost 0 bases, leaving 17 bases of the junction unmatched. This CDR3 has 18 amino acids. In germline, CDR1 is DFQATT, CDR2 SNEGSKA (reference sequence). The sample is drawn from a study of T cell repertoires in cytomegalovirus infection. Whole-study results and caveats: Summed frequency of shared TCR beta families picked out CMV carriers who also had the relevant HLA. The study found HLA-C-restricted CMV-specific TCR beta clonotypes dominating the ex vivo response.

The specimen was cultured PBMCs, collected from culture after CMV antigen stimulation. This receptor was obtained from a human donor in good health (CMV status not recorded). Some clones in this sample may be carry-over from other donors' samples. The V gene is TRBV20-1, the J gene TRBJ2-5; TRBD2 agrees at 8 bases. The CDR3 DNA follows: TGCAGTGCTAGAGATCTTTGGACTTCCGGGAGGGGATCGGAGACCCAGTACTTC. Translated: CSARDLWTSGRGSETQYF.